What follows describes a single T cell receptor (beta chain). The sample originates from a study of cytotoxic CD8 clonotypes in ibrutinib-treated CLL. TCRdb's table, derived via immunoSEQ multiplex PCR, lists solely in-frame clones and lacks some. The table shows roughly 220,000 clones, with about three quarters occurring only once. Trimming cost V 3 bases and J 9 bases, with 9 bases left between them. Per the germline V gene, CDR1 is LGHNA and CDR2 is YSLEER. The CDR3 covers 12 residues. This material consisted of PBMCs, taken after 12 months of ibrutinib treatment. This sequence joins TRBV4-3 and TRBJ2-1; D may be TRBD1 (5 bases). The receptor's source is a human donor with chronic lymphocytic leukemia. The CDR3 bases are TGCGCCAGCAGCCAGTTAGGGGTTGAGCAGTTCTTC. It yields the protein CASSQLGVEQFF.